The rows below give T cell receptor beta chains drawn from one sample of a study of blood T cell repertoires in COVID-19. The data were produced by immunoSEQ multiplex PCR, yet TCRdb's version contains in-frame clones alone and is incomplete. The table has 150,000 to 200,000 clones, approximately 90% seen once. The sample comprised PBMCs or T cells enriched from blood (not recorded which). The receptors originated from a woman between 40 and 55 years old in a cohort exposed to, infected with or recovered from COVID-19 (not recorded which). The CDR3 runs from the conserved cysteine through the conserved F or W.

J: TRBJ1-1; V: TRBV10-2; length: 13; CDR3: CAIGGFVNTEAFF
J: TRBJ1-2; V: TRBV5-4; length: 13; CDR3: CASSGGGTWGYTF
J: TRBJ2-5; V: TRBV11-2; length: 15; CDR3: CASSLQQGGAETQYF
J: TRBJ1-1; V: TRBV6-5; length: 14; CDR3: CASSYGTRGTEAFF
J: TRBJ2-3; V: TRBV6-5; length: 16; CDR3: CASSYSPAGGPDTQYF
J: TRBJ2-7; V: TRBV5-1; length: 14; CDR3: CASSLGQALYEQYF
J: TRBJ1-1; V: TRBV25-1; length: 16; CDR3: CASSEGGFSLNTEAFF
J: TRBJ1-4; V: TRBV28; length: 18; CDR3: CASRKLRTGQGLSEKLFF
J: TRBJ2-3; V: TRBV11-2; length: 14; CDR3: CASSLGQGTDTQYF
J: TRBJ2-7; V: TRBV12-5; length: 16; CDR3: CASGDSRLAGAYEQYF